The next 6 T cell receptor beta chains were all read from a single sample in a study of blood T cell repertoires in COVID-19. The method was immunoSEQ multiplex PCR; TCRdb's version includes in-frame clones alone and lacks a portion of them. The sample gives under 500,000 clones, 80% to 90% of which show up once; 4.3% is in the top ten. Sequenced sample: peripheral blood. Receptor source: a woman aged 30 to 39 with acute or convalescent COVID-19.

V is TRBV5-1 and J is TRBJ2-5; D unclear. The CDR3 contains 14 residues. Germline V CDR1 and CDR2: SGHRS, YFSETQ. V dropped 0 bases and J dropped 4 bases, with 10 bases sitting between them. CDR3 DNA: TGCGCCAGCAGCTTGGCCTCTAATACAGAGACCCAGTACTTC. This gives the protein CASSLASNTETQYF.

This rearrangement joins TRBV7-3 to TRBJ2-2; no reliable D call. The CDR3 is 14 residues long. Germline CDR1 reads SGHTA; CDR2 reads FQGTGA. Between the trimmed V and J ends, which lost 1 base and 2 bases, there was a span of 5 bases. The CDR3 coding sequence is TGTGCCAGCAGCTTAATACAAAACACCGGGGAGCTGTTTTTT. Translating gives CASSLIQNTGELFF.

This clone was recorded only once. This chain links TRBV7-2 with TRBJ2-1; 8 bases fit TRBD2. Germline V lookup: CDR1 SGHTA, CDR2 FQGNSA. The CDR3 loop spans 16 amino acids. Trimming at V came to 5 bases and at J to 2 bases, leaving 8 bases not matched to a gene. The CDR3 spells CASSPDLRGAYNEQFF. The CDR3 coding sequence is TGTGCCAGCAGCCCGGACTTGCGGGGGGCCTACAATGAGCAGTTCTTC.

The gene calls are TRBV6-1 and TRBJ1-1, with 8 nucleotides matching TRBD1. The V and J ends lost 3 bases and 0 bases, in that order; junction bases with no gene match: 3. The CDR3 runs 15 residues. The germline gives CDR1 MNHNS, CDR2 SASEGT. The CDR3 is CASSDRGRMNTEAFF. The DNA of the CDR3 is TGTGCCAGCAGTGACAGGGGGCGTATGAACACTGAAGCTTTCTTT.

DNA for the CDR3: TGTGCCAGCAGCTTAGGAACGGCGGGGGGCACTCAGCCCCAGCATTTT. Its protein product is CASSLGTAGGTQPQHF. V and J are TRBV7-8 and TRBJ1-5; the D gene is possibly TRBD1 (6 bases). Germline V CDR1 and CDR2: SGHVS, FQNEAQ. V lost 1 base and J 6 bases, leaving 16 bases between the germline ends. The CDR3 sequence is 16 residues long.

The CDR3 sequence is CASSLTREVNTEAFF. The CDR3 bases are TGTGCCAGCAGTTTGACCAGGGAAGTGAACACTGAAGCTTTCTTT. This chain links TRBV6-1 with TRBJ1-1; a possible D gene is TRBD1 (5 bases). Germline V gene sequence: CDR1 MNHNS, CDR2 SASEGT. V shed 5 bases and J shed 0 bases, with 13 bases lying between them. The CDR3 runs 15 residues.